Listed below are T cell receptor beta chains from one sample, sequenced in a study of shared clonotypes between healthy human individuals. Data came from immunoSEQ multiplex PCR; TCRdb stores just in-frame clones and leaves some out. Among over 800,000 clones, about 91% were seen once, and the ten largest hold approximately 25%. Sequencing was done on a sample of naive CD8+ T cells sorted from blood. The receptors stem from a man aged 25 to 45 in good health. Each CDR3 is given with its conserved first and last residue. D genes are given only for firm matches. The size entry is marked missing in some rows and otherwise reads once, few, many or a size class.

>TRBV4-1|16|TRBJ2-1|-|once
TGCGCCAGCAGCCAGGCGGGACTCCCGACTTACAATGAGCAGTTCTTC
CASSQAGLPTYNEQFF
>TRBV4-1|14|TRBJ1-1|-|-
TGCGCCAGCAGCCCCCCCCTTAGGAGCACTGAAGCTTTCTTT
CASSPPLRSTEAFF
>TRBV6-5|13|TRBJ1-5|-|-
TGTGCCAGCAGTAGAGGACTCTATCAGCCCCAGCATTTT
CASSRGLYQPQHF
>TRBV19|15|TRBJ1-2|-|-
TGTGCCAGTAATGGTCTCGCCCGCGGTAACTATGGCTACACCTTC
CASNGLARGNYGYTF
>TRBV10-3|15|TRBJ2-7|TRBD1|-
TGTGCCATCAGTGACAAGGACAGGGGGACCTACGAGCAGTACTTC
CAISDKDRGTYEQYF
>TRBV2|18|TRBJ2-2|TRBD2|-
TGTGCCAGCACCCCGGGACTAGCGGGAGAGATGTACACCGGGGAGCTGTTTTTT
CASTPGLAGEMYTGELFF
>TRBV19|12|TRBJ2-7|-|once
TGTGCCAGTAGTTCCGGGGCTCTTGAGCAGTACTTC
CASSSGALEQYF
>TRBV7-6|16|TRBJ1-2|-|few
TGTGCCAGCAGCTTATCGTTTGGAGCGAACAACTATGGCTACACCTTC
CASSLSFGANNYGYTF
>TRBV7-9|14|TRBJ1-5|-|-
TGTGCCAGCAGCCGGGACGGGCTAAATCAGCCCCAGCATTTT
CASSRDGLNQPQHF
>TRBV27|13|TRBJ1-2|-|-
TGTGCCAGCAGTTTATCACCCTCTCGGGGCTACACCTTC
CASSLSPSRGYTF
>TRBV28|14|TRBJ1-1|TRBD1|-
TGTGCCAGCAGGGGACAGGGGGCTATAACTGAAGCTTTCTTT
CASRGQGAITEAFF
>TRBV10-2|15|TRBJ2-5|-|once
TGCGCCAGCAGTGGCCAGGGGATTTTTAGGGAGACCCAGTACTTC
CASSGQGIFRETQYF
>TRBV27|14|TRBJ2-7|TRBD2|once
TGTGCCAGCAGTTTAGCTAGCGGGATCCACGAGCAGTACTTC
CASSLASGIHEQYF
>TRBV28|11|TRBJ2-5|-|-
TGTGCCAGCAGTTTCTGGGAGACCCAGTACTTC
CASSFWETQYF
>TRBV27|16|TRBJ1-4|-|-
TGTGCCAGCAGCCCTGGGTGGGCGGCAACTAATGAAAAACTGTTTTTT
CASSPGWAATNEKLFF
>TRBV5-6|14|TRBJ2-1|-|-
TGTGCCAGCAGTACTACAGGGCAGTGGAATGAGCAGTTCTTC
CASSTTGQWNEQFF
>TRBV12-2|19|TRBJ2-7|-|-
TGTGCAAGTCGCTACTGTTTACGTTTCCTGGACAGGACCTCCTACGAGCAGTACTTC
CASRYCLRFLDRTSYEQYF
>TRBV4-1|15|TRBJ2-1|-|-
TGCGCCAGCAGCCGGGACCTTGGAGTCGCTAATGAGCAGTTCTTC
CASSRDLGVANEQFF
>TRBV2|13|TRBJ2-1|-|few
TGTGCCAGCAGTGAAGGCCCGCAAACGGGGCAGTTCTTC
CASSEGPQTGQFF
>TRBV7-8|17|TRBJ2-1|-|-
TGTGCCAGCAGCTTAGCGGGGCACGGGTTCGCCTACAATGAGCAGTTCTTC
CASSLAGHGFAYNEQFF
>TRBV9|15|TRBJ2-3|-|-
TGTGCCAGCAGCGTATACGGGGCAAGCACAGATACGCAGTATTTT
CASSVYGASTDTQYF
>TRBV13|17|TRBJ2-2|TRBD2|-
TGTGCCAGCAGCGGACAGTTAGCGGGGGCGAACACCGGGGAGCTGTTTTTT
CASSGQLAGANTGELFF
>TRBV4-3|16|TRBJ2-7|-|-
TGCGCCAGCAGCCAGGGCCTACCGGGCCCATCCTACGAGCAGTACTTC
CASSQGLPGPSYEQYF
>TRBV9|19|TRBJ2-2|TRBD2|-
TGTGCCAGCAGCGATCGTGATAGGGGACTAGCGGTAAACACCGGGGAGCTGTTTTTT
CASSDRDRGLAVNTGELFF
>TRBV29-1|15|TRBJ1-2|-|-
TGCAGCGTTGAAGATTGGGTAGGGGAGGACTATGGCTACACCTTC
CSVEDWVGEDYGYTF
>TRBV18|14|TRBJ1-2|-|once
TGTGCCAGCTCCCCTGGTGGGGGGCGTAATGGCTACACCTTC
CASSPGGGRNGYTF
>TRBV29-1|12|TRBJ2-5|-|-
TGCAGCGTTGCCCAGGACAAAGGGACCCAGTACTTC
CSVAQDKGTQYF
>TRBV5-1|19|TRBJ2-7|TRBD2|-
TGCGCCAGCAGCTTGGCCCTGGACTCAGGACTAGCGGGAGAAGGCGAGCAGTACTTC
CASSLALDSGLAGEGEQYF
>TRBV7-9|12|TRBJ2-7|-|-
TGTGCCAGCAGCCCCGACCTATACGAGCAGTACTTC
CASSPDLYEQYF
>TRBV18|19|TRBJ1-2|-|-
TGTGCCAGCTCACCTTCGTGGGGCCAGCCGCCCCCAACTAACTATGGCTACACCTTC
CASSPSWGQPPPTNYGYTF
>TRBV29-1|14|TRBJ1-2|-|once
TGCAGCGTCACAATAGGTCAGGGGAACTATGGCTACACCTTC
CSVTIGQGNYGYTF
>TRBV7-2|14|TRBJ2-7|TRBD2|-
TGTGCCAGCAGCTTAGAAGCGGGGTCCTACGAGCAGTACTTC
CASSLEAGSYEQYF
>TRBV11-2|13|TRBJ2-7|-|-
TGTGCCAGCAGCTTCAGGGCCGGCTACGAGCAGTACTTC
CASSFRAGYEQYF
>TRBV19|18|TRBJ2-7|TRBD2|-
TGTGCCAGTAGTATCATGCAAAGCGGACTAGCGGGAGACGACGAGCAGTACTTC
CASSIMQSGLAGDDEQYF